One sample yielded the 3 T cell receptor beta chains listed below, sequenced in a study of technical replicates of blood from several donors. The repertoire was sequenced with immunoSEQ multiplex PCR; TCRdb's copy has only in-frame clones and lacks some. The data hold fewer than 95,000 clones, with 85% to 95% observed a single time. Sequencing input: T cells isolated from PBMCs. The receptors here all came from a human donor in good health.

The rearrangement joins TRBV5-1 to TRBJ2-3; weak D call: TRBD1 (5 bases). The germline CDR1 and CDR2 sequences are SGHRS and YFSETQ. This CDR3 region has 16 residues. The germline V and J ends were trimmed by 4 bases and 0 bases, with 15 bases remaining between them. CDR3 coding DNA: TGCGCCAGCAGCCCCCAGACAGCCACTAGCACAGATACGCAGTATTTT. Translating it yields CASSPQTATSTDTQYF.

The rearrangement uses TRBV2 and TRBJ2-7, with D tentatively TRBD1 (7 bases). CDR3 length: 14 residues. CDR1 and CDR2 from the germline V gene are SNHLY and FYNNEI. The germline V and J ends were trimmed by 6 bases and 1 base, with 13 bases remaining between them. CDR3 residues: CASRARGRSYEQYF. The CDR3 DNA reads as TGTGCCAGCAGAGCCAGGGGGAGGTCCTACGAGCAGTACTTC.

The genes are TRBV18 and TRBJ2-7; TRBD2 is a possible D gene (5 bases). CDR1 is KGHSH and CDR2 is LQKENI in the germline V gene. Trimming pared 4 bases from V and 4 bases from J, leaving 8 bases between. There are 12 residues in the CDR3. The CDR3 bases are TGTGCCAGCTCACTGGCGGGTTACGAGCAGTACTTC. Protein sequence: CASSLAGYEQYF.